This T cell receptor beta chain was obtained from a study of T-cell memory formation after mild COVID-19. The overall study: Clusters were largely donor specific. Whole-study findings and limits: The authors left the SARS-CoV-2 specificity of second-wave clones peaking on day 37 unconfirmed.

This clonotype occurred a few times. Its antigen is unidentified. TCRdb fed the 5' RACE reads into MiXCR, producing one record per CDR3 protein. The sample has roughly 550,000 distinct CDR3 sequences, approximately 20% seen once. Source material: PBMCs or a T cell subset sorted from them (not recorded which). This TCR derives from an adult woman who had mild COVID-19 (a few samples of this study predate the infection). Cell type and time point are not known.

CDR3 sequence reads: CASSLSTGAAEQYF. In DNA form, the CDR3 reads TGTGCCAGCAGCTTATCTACAGGGGCAGCCGAGCAGTACTTC. The gene calls are TRBV13 and TRBJ2-7, with 7 nucleotides matching TRBD1. Losses at the gene ends were 2 bases for V and 6 bases for J; bases not matched to a gene: 7. Germline loops: CDR1 PRHDT, CDR2 FYEKMQ (reference sequence). This CDR3 is 14 amino acids long.